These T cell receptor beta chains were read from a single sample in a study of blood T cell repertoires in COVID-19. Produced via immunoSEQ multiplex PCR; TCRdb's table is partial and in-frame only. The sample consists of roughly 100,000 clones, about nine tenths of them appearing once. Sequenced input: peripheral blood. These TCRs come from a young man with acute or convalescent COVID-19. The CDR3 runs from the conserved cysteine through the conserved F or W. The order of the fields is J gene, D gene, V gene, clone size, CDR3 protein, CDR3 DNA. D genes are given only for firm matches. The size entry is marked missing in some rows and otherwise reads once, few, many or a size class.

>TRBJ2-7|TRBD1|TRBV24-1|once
CATSTTGTGEHEQYF
TGTGCCACCAGCACAACCGGGACAGGGGAACACGAGCAGTACTTC
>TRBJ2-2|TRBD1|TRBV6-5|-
CASGRQGGTGELFF
TGTGCCAGCGGAAGACAGGGGGGCACCGGGGAGCTGTTTTTT
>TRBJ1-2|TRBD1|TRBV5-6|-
CASSLEGQGANYGYTF
TGTGCCAGCAGCTTGGAGGGACAGGGCGCTAACTATGGCTACACCTTC
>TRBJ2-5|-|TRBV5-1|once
CASSPRGETQYF
TGCGCCAGCAGCCCGAGGGGGGAGACCCAGTACTTC
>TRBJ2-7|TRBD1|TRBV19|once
CASSFGQGPYEQYF
TGTGCCAGTAGTTTCGGACAGGGTCCCTACGAGCAGTACTTC
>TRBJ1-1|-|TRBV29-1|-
CSVAGTLTEAFF
TGCAGCGTTGCGGGGACACTCACTGAAGCTTTCTTT
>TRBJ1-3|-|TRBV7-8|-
CASSLVLGAEGNTIYF
TGTGCCAGCAGCTTAGTTCTGGGGGCAGAGGGAAACACCATATATTTT
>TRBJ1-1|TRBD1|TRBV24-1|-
CANPPLGQGRTEAFF
TGTGCCAACCCTCCCTTAGGACAGGGGAGAACTGAAGCTTTCTTT
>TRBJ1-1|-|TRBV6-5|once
CASLEDSLHTEAFF
TGTGCCAGCTTGGAGGACAGCTTACACACTGAAGCTTTCTTT
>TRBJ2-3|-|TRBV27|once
CASSLSLSSTDTQYF
TGTGCCAGCAGTTTATCCCTAAGTAGCACAGATACGCAGTATTTT
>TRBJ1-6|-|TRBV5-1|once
CASSLHTGESPLHF
TGCGCCAGCAGCTTGCACACCGGGGAGTCACCCCTCCACTTT
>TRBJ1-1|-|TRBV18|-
CASSPGRTMNTEAFF
TGTGCCAGCTCCCCCGGACGGACAATGAACACTGAAGCTTTCTTT
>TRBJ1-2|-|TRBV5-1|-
CASSSDSANYGYTF
TGCGCCAGCAGCTCCGACAGCGCTAACTATGGCTACACCTTC
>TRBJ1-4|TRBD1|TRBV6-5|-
CASSYSFRGLGEKLFF
TGTGCCAGCAGTTACTCCTTCAGGGGGCTGGGGGAAAAACTGTTTTTT
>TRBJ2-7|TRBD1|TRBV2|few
CASYRGGQGTYEQYF
TGTGCCAGCTACCGAGGGGGACAGGGCACCTACGAGCAGTACTTC
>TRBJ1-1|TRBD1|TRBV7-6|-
CASSLGGAGGHTEAFF
TGTGCCAGCAGCTTAGGGGGAGCAGGGGGCCACACTGAAGCTTTCTTT
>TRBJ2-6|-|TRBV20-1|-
CSAIDRLLGVLTF
TGCAGTGCTATTGACAGACTACTTGGGGTCCTGACTTTC
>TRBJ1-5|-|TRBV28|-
CASIGGIQPQHF
TGTGCCAGCATCGGGGGTATTCAGCCCCAGCATTTT
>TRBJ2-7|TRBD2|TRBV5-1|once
CASSLTSGSGEQYF
TGCGCCAGCAGCTTGACTAGCGGGAGCGGTGAGCAGTACTTC
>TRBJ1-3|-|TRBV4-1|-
CASSQEGGGGNTIYF
TGCGCCAGCAGCCAAGAGGGGGGAGGTGGAAACACCATATATTTT
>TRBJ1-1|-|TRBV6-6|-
CASSYELNTEAFF
TGTGCCAGCAGTTACGAGTTGAACACTGAAGCTTTCTTT
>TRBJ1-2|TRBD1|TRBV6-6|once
CATRTGLVGYTF
TGTGCCACCAGGACAGGGCTCGTAGGCTACACCTTC
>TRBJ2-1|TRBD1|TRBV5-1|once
CASSFGNYRGVSDEQFF
TGCGCCAGCAGCTTCGGAAACTACAGGGGAGTTTCTGATGAGCAGTTCTTC
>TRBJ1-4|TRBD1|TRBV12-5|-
CASGFGTGAGNEKLFF
TGTGCTAGTGGTTTCGGGACAGGGGCGGGTAATGAAAAACTGTTTTTT
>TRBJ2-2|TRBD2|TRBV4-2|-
CASSQLGGLAGPNTGELFF
TGTGCCAGCAGCCAACTAGGGGGACTAGCGGGGCCTAACACCGGGGAGCTGTTTTTT
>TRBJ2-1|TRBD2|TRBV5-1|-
CASKVAGGSYNEQFF
TGCGCCAGCAAGGTAGCGGGAGGGTCCTACAATGAGCAGTTCTTC